Presented here are 18 T cell receptor beta chains from one specimen sequenced in a study of T cells in tuberculosis. Thawed, overnight-rested PBMC were stained with GMM-loaded CD1B tetramer, viability dye and anti-CD3, then sorted. C32 glucose monomycolate from Rhodococcus equi was loaded onto the CD1B tetramers. Generated by immunoSEQ multiplex PCR, the TCRdb table keeps only in-frame clones and is missing some. The table has 80,000 to 90,000 clones, more than 75% seen once. Material: CD1b-GMM tetramer-negative cells sorted from PBMCs. These receptors all stem from an adult woman with latent tuberculosis.

The V gene is TRBV7-6, the J gene TRBJ2-3; 10 bases are shared with TRBD1. CDR3 length: 20 residues. Germline-derived CDR1 and CDR2 are SGHVS and FNYEAQ. Trimming at V came to 5 bases and at J to 2 bases, leaving 19 bases not matched to a gene. CDR3 residues: CASSQKLIGTGDGATDTQYF. The CDR3 coding sequence is TGTGCCAGCAGCCAAAAGCTTATAGGGACAGGGGATGGGGCCACAGATACGCAGTATTTT.

The chain links TRBV5-1 to TRBJ1-1; 7 bases match TRBD1. The V and J ends lost 4 bases and 5 bases, in that order; junction bases with no gene match: 11. Germline V gene sequence: CDR1 SGHRS, CDR2 YFSETQ. The CDR3 has 15 amino acids. CDR3 DNA: TGCGCCAGCAGCACCCAAAGACAGGGTAGGACTGAAGCTTTCTTT. Protein product: CASSTQRQGRTEAFF.

The chain employs TRBV7-3 and TRBJ1-6, with D unresolved. Germline V gene sequence: CDR1 SGHTA, CDR2 FQGTGA. The CDR3 extends over 15 amino acids. Trimming removed 0 bases from V and 7 bases from J, with 10 bases in between. CDR3 region: CASSLTPLGNSPLHF. Written as DNA, the CDR3 is TGTGCCAGCAGCTTAACCCCATTGGGCAATTCACCCCTCCACTTT.

The gene calls are TRBV6-1 and TRBJ1-5; 7 bases map to TRBD1. This CDR3 is 17 amino acids long. Trimming took 3 bases from V and 4 from J; bases not matched to a gene: 12. Germline assignment: CDR1 MNHNS and CDR2 SASEGT. Here the CDR3 DNA reads TGTGCCAGCAGTGAGGTAGGGGGCGCGAGAGGGAATCAGCCCCAGCATTTT. Residues: CASSEVGGARGNQPQHF.

This clone showed up just once. The chain combines TRBV7-2 with TRBJ1-1; TRBD1 matches at 10 bases. The trim removed 5 bases at V and 5 bases at J, leaving 5 bases unmatched. This CDR3 contains 14 residues. Germline values: CDR1 SGHTA, CDR2 FQGNSA. CDR3 sequence reads: CASSPAGQGTEAFF. The CDR3 region has the DNA TGTGCCAGCAGCCCAGCGGGACAGGGGACTGAAGCTTTCTTT.

The chain is built from TRBV6-5 and TRBJ1-3; D not resolved. Germline V gives CDR1 MNHEY, CDR2 SVGAGI. The CDR3 totals 14 residues. The V gene lost 6 bases and the J gene lost 2 bases, with 11 bases spanning the gap. In nucleotides, the CDR3 is TGTGCCAGCAGGCCTCGGTCGGCTGGAAACACCATATATTTT. This sequence encodes CASRPRSAGNTIYF.

The V call is TRBV5-1, the J call TRBJ1-4, with D tentatively TRBD1 (6 bases). The CDR3 has 15 amino acids. The V end was cut by 0 bases, the J end by 3 bases, with 9 bases between. Germline CDR1 reads SGHRS; CDR2 reads YFSETQ. In nucleotides, the CDR3 is TGCGCCAGCAGCTTGGTCCCAGGGGCTAATGAAAAACTGTTTTTT. It codes for CASSLVPGANEKLFF.

V usage is TRBV27 and J usage is TRBJ1-2, with TRBD1 matching 11 bases. The V gene's germline CDR1 is MNHEY and CDR2 SMNVEV (reference sequence). This CDR3 has 13 residues. With 5 bases clipped from V and 6 bases from J, the junction kept 2 bases outside the gene matches. The CDR3 spells CASSPGQGDGYTF. CDR3 bases: TGTGCCAGCAGTCCGGGACAGGGGGATGGCTACACCTTC.

V gene TRBV4-2 combines with J gene TRBJ2-2; D might be TRBD1 (6 bases). Germline CDR1 and CDR2: LGHNA and YNFKEQ. With 0 bases removed from V and 2 bases from J, the gap between germline ends came to 7 bases. The CDR3 loop spans 15 amino acids. The CDR3 sequence is CASSQEGANTGELFF. The CDR3 DNA sequence: TGTGCCAGCAGCCAAGAGGGGGCTAACACCGGGGAGCTGTTTTTT.

This chain links TRBV5-1 with TRBJ1-5, with D unresolved. Germline V gives CDR1 SGHRS, CDR2 YFSETQ. The CDR3 spans 11 residues. V dropped 5 bases and J dropped 4 bases, with 4 bases sitting between them. The DNA for the CDR3 is TGCGCCAGCAGTCTTAATCAGCCCCAGCATTTT. This translates into CASSLNQPQHF.

The chain links TRBV29-1 to TRBJ1-2; TRBD1 matches 10 bases. Germline V gene sequence: CDR1 SQVTM, CDR2 ANQGSEA. This CDR3 is built from 18 residues. With 0 bases clipped from V and 5 bases from J, the junction kept 15 bases outside the gene matches. CDR3 nucleotide sequence: TGCAGCGTTGAAGATCTGGGACAGGGGCTACGGAGGCGGTATGGCTACACCTTC. It yields the protein CSVEDLGQGLRRRYGYTF.

This sequence joins TRBV5-6 and TRBJ2-1; D possibly corresponds to TRBD2 (5 bases). CDR1 SGHDT and CDR2 YYEEEE come from the germline V gene. This CDR3 contains 15 residues. The V and J ends lost 2 bases and 7 bases respectively, with 16 bases between them. The CDR3 DNA reads as TGTGCCAGCAGCTTCTTCATCCTAGGACTTAATGAGCAGTTCTTC. This codes for CASSFFILGLNEQFF.

The chain recombines TRBV23-1 with TRBJ2-2, with 16 bases matching TRBD2. TRBV23-1 is noted as an ORF with a role that remains uncertain. V shed 2 bases, J shed 7 bases, and the junction held 7 bases outside the gene matches. CDR3 length: 18 residues. The CDR3 DNA follows: TGCGCCAGCAGTCAACCCGGGACTAGCGGGGGGGCCGTCGGGGAGCTGTTTTTT. Residues: CASSQPGTSGGAVGELFF.

V and J are TRBV27 and TRBJ2-1, with D maybe TRBD2 (5 bases). Germline V gene data show CDR1 as MNHEY and CDR2 as SMNVEV (reference sequence). The CDR3 covers 19 residues. The V end was cut by 5 bases, the J end by 9 bases, with 32 bases between. The CDR3: CASSPRVTRQSGIEAEQFF. CDR3 DNA: TGTGCCAGCAGTCCCCGGGTCACTCGGCAGAGCGGAATTGAGGCTGAGCAGTTCTTC.

The J gene is TRBJ2-3, the V gene TRBV5-4, with TRBD2 identical over 13 bases. CDR1 is SGHNT, CDR2 YYREEE, per germline (reference sequence). V lost 5 bases and J lost 4; bases outside the gene matches: 4. The CDR3 is 15 amino acids. CDR3 in DNA: TGTGCCAGCAGGCAGACTAGCGGGGGGCCAGATACGCAGTATTTT. Protein: CASRQTSGGPDTQYF.

J is TRBJ2-7 and V is TRBV19, with D maybe TRBD2 (6 bases). Trimming pared 3 bases from V and 4 bases from J, leaving 16 bases between. This CDR3 has 15 amino acids. Per germline, CDR1 LNHDA and CDR2 SQIVND (reference sequence). The CDR3 DNA reads as TGTGCCAGTAGTATTCGGGGGTCACTAAGTTACGAGCAGTACTTC. Encoded protein: CASSIRGSLSYEQYF.

The gene calls are TRBV30 and TRBJ2-2; D is ambiguous. Germline CDR1 and CDR2: GTSNPN and SVGIG (reference sequence). Trimming took 5 bases from V and 2 from J, leaving 12 bases between them. This CDR3 region has 14 residues. The CDR3 DNA reads TGTGCCTGGGACGGCGGTACAAACACCGGGGAGCTGTTTTTT. Translated: CAWDGGTNTGELFF.

The chain couples TRBV7-9 to TRBJ1-1; TRBD1 aligns across 7 bases. Trimming cost V 5 bases and J 10 bases; bases outside gene matches: 10. The CDR3 loop spans 13 amino acids. From germline, CDR1 is SEHNR and CDR2 FQNEAQ (reference sequence). CDR3 sequence (DNA): TGTGCCAGCAGCCCGAGGGGGCGGGAAGGAGCTTTCTTT. This encodes CASSPRGREGAFF.